This T cell receptor beta chain was profiled in a study of T cells expressing NK-cell markers. About the research overall: There were seven HCMV-seropositive donors and one seronegative donor among the eight sequenced.

The CDR3 has 14 residues. Germline CDR1 is SGHDT and CDR2 is YYEEEE. Concerning this clonotype: Its antigen is not known.

Using the 5' RACE reads, TCRdb records one entry per CDR3 protein without DNA. This table lists 150,000 or so distinct CDR3 sequences. Study observations and caveats: The CD3+CD56-NKG2C+ fraction of a few donors was likewise dominated by these clonotypes. Among CD8+ T cells from several donors, dominant NKG2C+ clonotypes accounted for roughly 1.0-7.0%. It was still unclear whether expanded NKG2C+ T cell clones were HCMV specific.

Sequencing input: blood T cells: a sorted CD56 or NKG2C T cell subset, CD4+ or CD8+ T cells, or bulk PBMC T cells (not recorded which). The receptor was isolated from a woman aged 45-60 years in good health. V is TRBV5-6 and J is TRBJ2-3. CDR3: CASSLDGSIATQYF.